These 18 T cell receptor beta chains were sequenced from one sample in a study of shared clonotypes between healthy human individuals. Assay: immunoSEQ multiplex PCR; the TCRdb copy retains only in-frame clones and omits some. The sample contains approximately 980,000 clones, about 80% of which appear only once. Sequencing input: memory CD4+ T cells sorted from blood. Indicated subset: CD45RA-negative fraction. The receptors shown here come from a man younger than 35 in good health.

The chain employs TRBV29-1 and TRBJ1-1; no clear D gene. Trimming shortened V by 4 bases and J by 1 base, and 7 bases separated the two germline ends. This CDR3 is 12 amino acids long. Germline CDR1 SQVTM, CDR2 ANQGSEA. The CDR3 bases are TGCAGCGTTGCAAGACAGAACACTGAAGCTTTCTTT. This codes for CSVARQNTEAFF. Full variable domain (outside the CDR3, taken from reference TRBV29-1 and TRBJ1-1): SAVISQKPSRDICQRGTSLTIQCQVDSQVTMMFWYRQQPGQSLTLIATANQGSEATYESGFVIDKFPISRPNLTFSTLTVSNMSPEDSSIYLCSVARQNTEAFFGQGTRLTVV.

This chain joins TRBV19 and TRBJ1-2; D is uncertain. This CDR3 has 13 amino acids. Trimming took 4 bases from V and 8 from J, leaving 14 bases between them. Germline V gene lookup returns CDR1 LNHDA and CDR2 SQIVND (reference sequence). CDR3 nucleotides: TGTGCCAGTAGTACCGACCCGTCGGGGGGCTACACCTTC. It yields the protein CASSTDPSGGYTF. Filled out from reference TRBV19 and TRBJ1-2, the complete variable domain reads DGGITQSPKYLFRKEGQNVTLSCEQNLNHDAMYWYRQDPGQGLRLIYYSQIVNDFQKGDIAEGYSVSREKKESFPLTVTSAQKNPTAFYLCASSTDPSGGYTFGSGTRLTVV.

J is TRBJ2-5 and V is TRBV6-1, with D perhaps TRBD2 (5 bases). Germline assignment: CDR1 MNHNS and CDR2 SASEGT. This CDR3 has 15 amino acids. Trimming took 7 bases from V and 9 from J, leaving 24 bases between them. The DNA for the CDR3 is TGTGCCAGCACCCCCTCGGGCGAAGTGTGGGGAGCCCAGTACTTC. It translates to CASTPSGEVWGAQYF.

The rearrangement links TRBV6-6 to TRBJ2-7; 7 bases agree with TRBD2. This CDR3 contains 15 residues. Germline loops: CDR1 MNHNY, CDR2 SVGAGI (reference sequence). Trimming cost V 6 bases and J 2 bases; bases outside gene matches: 10. The CDR3 spells CASSRGVTLTYEQYF. Written as DNA, the CDR3 is TGTGCCAGCAGCCGGGGGGTTACCTTAACCTACGAGCAGTACTTC.

The V and J genes are TRBV7-9 and TRBJ2-3; 9 positions match TRBD2. This CDR3 has 14 residues. Trimming at V came to 5 bases and at J to 6 bases, leaving 6 bases not matched to a gene. From germline, CDR1 is SEHNR and CDR2 FQNEAQ (reference sequence). The CDR3 here is CASSTGLAADTQYF. The CDR3 coding sequence is TGTGCCAGCAGCACGGGACTAGCCGCGGATACGCAGTATTTT.

The V gene is TRBV11-2, the J gene TRBJ2-1; tentatively, D is TRBD2 (6 bases). CDR3 length: 17 amino acids. Per germline, CDR1 SGHAT and CDR2 FQNNGV. The V and J ends lost 2 bases and 4 bases respectively, with 18 bases between them. The CDR3 coding sequence is TGTGCCAGCAGCTTACATTGGGGGGACCTACTGTACAATGAGCAGTTCTTC. It translates to CASSLHWGDLLYNEQFF.

A few counts support this clone. The chain is built from TRBV18 and TRBJ2-5; D gene ambiguous. Germline V gene data show CDR1 as KGHSH and CDR2 as LQKENI. The CDR3 runs to 14 residues. The V end was cut by 3 bases, the J end by 5 bases, with 13 bases between. CDR3 residues: CASSPTRLKETQYF. CDR3 nucleotides: TGTGCCAGCTCACCGACTCGGCTAAAGGAGACCCAGTACTTC.

This clone was seen once. The chain carries TRBV6-6 and TRBJ2-5, with TRBD2 matching 8 bases. CDR3 length: 15 amino acids. CDR1 and CDR2 from the germline V gene are MNHNY and SVGAGI (reference sequence). Unmatched junction bases numbered 8, after V lost 2 bases and J lost 6 bases. The CDR3 region has the DNA TGTGCCAGCAGTTACGGGTCGGGGGGGACCAAGACCCAGTACTTC. It specifies CASSYGSGGTKTQYF.

This clone was observed once. The chain couples TRBV12-5 to TRBJ1-5; 8 nucleotides line up with TRBD1. The V gene end was trimmed by 1 base and the J gene end by 7 bases; junction bases not matched to a gene: 0. In germline, CDR1 is LGHNT, CDR2 FRNRAP. This CDR3 contains 13 residues. CDR3 protein: CASGLGQGQPQHF. CDR3 nucleotides: TGTGCTAGTGGTTTGGGACAGGGGCAGCCCCAGCATTTT.

In this sample, this clone turned up once. The chain employs TRBV7-8 and TRBJ1-1; the match to TRBD1 covers 8 bases. Germline CDR1 and CDR2: SGHVS and FQNEAQ. J gave up 5 bases and V 3 bases, and 8 bases lay outside the gene matches. There are 15 residues in the CDR3. The CDR3 protein is CASSFGQGRGTEAFF. In nucleotides, the CDR3 is TGTGCCAGCAGCTTCGGACAGGGCCGAGGGACTGAAGCTTTCTTT.

This sequence joins TRBV28 and TRBJ1-3, with D possibly matching TRBD1 (5 bases). Germline lookup yields CDR1 MDHEN and CDR2 SYDVKM. CDR3 length equals 13 residues. Trimming took off 8 bases at V and 4 bases at J, with 12 bases between the two ends. The CDR3 coding sequence is TGTGCCAGCCGGGGGACCCCAGGAAACACCATATATTTT. Protein: CASRGTPGNTIYF.

The rearrangement joins TRBV6-6 to TRBJ2-3; 10 bases are a match to TRBD2. The germline V gene has CDR1 MNHNY and CDR2 SVGAGI (reference sequence). The CDR3 covers 16 residues. With 4 bases clipped from V and 2 bases from J, the junction kept 6 bases outside the gene matches. CDR3 sequence: CASSFPLAGVTDTQYF. The CDR3 DNA sequence: TGTGCCAGCAGTTTCCCCCTAGCGGGGGTCACAGATACGCAGTATTTT.

This clone was counted a single time. The chain links TRBV5-4 to TRBJ2-7, with 13 bases lining up with TRBD2. Losses at the gene ends were 4 bases for V and 3 bases for J; bases not matched to a gene: 7. Germline CDR1 and CDR2: SGHNT and YYREEE (reference sequence). The CDR3 has 16 amino acids. In DNA form, the CDR3 reads TGTGCCAGCAGCAAACCGGGACTAGCGGGAATCTACGAGCAGTACTTC. Its protein product is CASSKPGLAGIYEQYF.

The V gene is TRBV28, the J gene TRBJ1-4; no reliable D call. This CDR3 is 17 amino acids long. The germline CDR1 and CDR2 sequences are MDHEN and SYDVKM. V was shortened by 2 bases and J by 3 bases, with 16 bases between the two germline ends. The CDR3 nucleotides are TGTGCCAGCAGTTTAGCCGGGATTGTTGGGGCTAATGAAAAACTGTTTTTT. It specifies CASSLAGIVGANEKLFF. Variable domain in full (rest from reference TRBV28 and TRBJ1-4): DVKVTQSSRYLVKRTGEKVFLECVQDMDHENMFWYRQDPGLGLRLIYFSYDVKMKEKGDIPEGYSVSREKKERFSLILESASTNQTSMYLCASSLAGIVGANEKLFFGSGTQLSVL.

This rearrangement joins TRBV6-5 to TRBJ2-3; unclear D gene. The CDR3 contains 14 residues. V shed 2 bases and J shed 4 bases, with 10 bases lying between them. The V gene's germline CDR1 is MNHEY and CDR2 SVGAGI. The CDR3 here is CASSYNGLSDTQYF. As DNA, the CDR3 is TGTGCCAGCAGTTACAACGGCCTTTCAGATACGCAGTATTTT.

V and J are TRBV2 and TRBJ1-5, with D maybe TRBD1 (5 bases). This CDR3 has 12 amino acids. Germline V CDR1 and CDR2: SNHLY, FYNNEI. V lost 8 bases and J 4 bases, leaving 9 bases between the germline ends. The CDR3 DNA reads as TGTGCCAGCGGCGACAGTAATCAGCCCCAGCATTTT. Residues: CASGDSNQPQHF.

Concerning this clone itself: The germline gene is not matched at one end of the junction; a read error may be the cause. This chain joins TRBV7-2 and TRBJ2-7; TRBD2 matches at 7 bases. The germline gives CDR1 SGHTA, CDR2 FQGNSA. This CDR3 contains 15 residues. CDR3 sequence: CASSLDSGHSYEQYF. CDR3 sequence (DNA): TGTGCCAGCAGTTTAGATAGCGGGCACTCCTACGAGCAGTACTTC.

The chain is built from TRBV7-9 and TRBJ2-2; unclear D gene. CDR3 length equals 14 residues. The V end lost 3 bases, the J end lost 0 bases, and 5 bases lay between the germline ends. The germline gives CDR1 SEHNR, CDR2 FQNEAQ (reference sequence). The CDR3 sequence: CASSFPPNTGELFF. CDR3 coding DNA: TGTGCCAGCAGCTTCCCACCGAACACCGGGGAGCTGTTTTTT.